This T cell receptor (beta chain) was captured by sequencing in a study of human T cells and chemical hapten exposure. MiXCR, applied by TCRdb to the RACE reads, yields one record per CDR3 protein. The sample carries around 260,000 distinct CDR3 sequences, about 8.6% recorded once. Broader study findings: Counts of expanded TCRs (at PT1) showed a positive correlation with patch test score.

Time point of the sample: pre-sensitization, week 0. Treatment described: therapeutic diphenylcyclopropenone sensitization with weekly scalp DPC. Alopecia patients, 18 to 70 years old and DPC-suitable, served as donors. Germline CDR1 SGHRS, CDR2 YFSETQ. V lost 2 bases and J lost 6, with 10 bases in between. The CDR3 has 13 residues. There are many counts of this clonotype. The antigen is unknown. This sequence was found in a woman in her 40s with alopecia areata. Some clones in this sample may be carry-over from other donors' samples. This material consisted of whole blood, taken in connection with sensitization to the hapten diphenylcyclopropenone (DPC). The chain joins TRBV5-1 to TRBJ2-3; tentatively, D is TRBD1 or TRBD2 (6 bases each). The CDR3 DNA sequence: TGCGCCAGCAGCTTTCCGGGGGCCGATACGCAGTATTTT. This encodes CASSFPGADTQYF.